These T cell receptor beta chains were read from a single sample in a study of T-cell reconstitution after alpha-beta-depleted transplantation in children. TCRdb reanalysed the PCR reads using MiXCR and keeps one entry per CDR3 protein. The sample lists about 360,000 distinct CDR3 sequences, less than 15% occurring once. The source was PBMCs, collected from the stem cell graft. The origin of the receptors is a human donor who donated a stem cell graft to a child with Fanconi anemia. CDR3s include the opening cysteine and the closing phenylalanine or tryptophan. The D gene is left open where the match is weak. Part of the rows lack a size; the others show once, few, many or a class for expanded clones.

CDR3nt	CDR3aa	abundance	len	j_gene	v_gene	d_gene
TGCGCCAGCAGCTTAAACTTTGGTCACAATGAGCAGTTCTTC	CASSLNFGHNEQFF	few	14	TRBJ2-1	TRBV5-1	-
TGCGCCAGCCGCTTGCCTAGGACAGCAGACTACAATGAGCAGTTCTTC	CASRLPRTADYNEQFF	-	16	TRBJ2-1	TRBV5-1	-
TGTGCCAGCAGTTTATCGGGGGCTAATGAAAAACTGTTTTTT	CASSLSGANEKLFF	-	14	TRBJ1-4	TRBV2	-
TGTGCCAGCAGCATGGGACTGTTCGGCGGAGCTTTCTTT	CASSMGLFGGAFF	-	13	TRBJ1-1	TRBV5-6	-
TGCAGCTTCTTCCATTCCGGGCGCATAGGACAAGAGACCCAGTACTTC	CSFFHSGRIGQETQYF	many	16	TRBJ2-5	TRBV29-1	-
TGCGCCAGCAGCTCGAATTCCGGGACTAGCGGGCGCACCGGGGAGCTGTTTTTT	CASSSNSGTSGRTGELFF	-	18	TRBJ2-2	TRBV5-1	TRBD2
TGTGCCAGCAGCCTAGCGGGGACCCAAGAGACCCAGTACTTC	CASSLAGTQETQYF	once	14	TRBJ2-5	TRBV6-2/TRBV6-3	TRBD2
TGTGCCAGCAGCAACTCGGGACAGGCGAATGGCTACACCTTC	CASSNSGQANGYTF	few	14	TRBJ1-2	TRBV9	TRBD1
TGTGCCAGCAGCCATACAGGGGACGCTGGCGAGCAGTACTTC	CASSHTGDAGEQYF	-	14	TRBJ2-7	TRBV4-2	TRBD1
TGTGCCAGCAGTTTTTCCTCCCGGGGCTCTGGAAACACCATATATTTT	CASSFSSRGSGNTIYF	few	16	TRBJ1-3	TRBV12-3/TRBV12-4	-
TGTGCCAGCAGCTTTGATTGGGTTCAAGGTGAAGCTTTCTTT	CASSFDWVQGEAFF	many	14	TRBJ1-1	TRBV7-2	-
TGCAGCGCCGTGGGGGGTTCCTATGGCTACACCTTC	CSAVGGSYGYTF	-	12	TRBJ1-2	TRBV29-1	-
TGTGCCAGCAGTTCAGGGGACCATGTAGAAGCTTTCTTT	CASSSGDHVEAFF	-	13	TRBJ1-1	TRBV2	-
TGCGCCAGCAGCCAAACAGGGGGCAGGTACGAGCAGTACTTC	CASSQTGGRYEQYF	many	14	TRBJ2-7	TRBV5-1	TRBD1
TGTGCCAGCAGCCCTAGCCTAGGACAGGGGGCGCCGGTATCTGAAGCTTTCTTT	CASSPSLGQGAPVSEAFF	many	18	TRBJ1-1	TRBV6-1	TRBD1
TGTGCCAGCAGCTTAGATGGCCCAGGGGACAATGAGCAGTTCTTC	CASSLDGPGDNEQFF	few	15	TRBJ2-1	TRBV7-3	-
TGTGCCAGCAGCCCTACAGGGAAGTTAGCCGATACGCAGTATTTT	CASSPTGKLADTQYF	many	15	TRBJ2-3	TRBV4-2	-
TGTGCCAGCAGCAGGGGACAAGGGAGCTACGAGCAGTACTTC	CASSRGQGSYEQYF	many	14	TRBJ2-7	TRBV9	-
TGTGCCAGCAGCCAAATCAGGGGGGCTGAAGCTTTCTTT	CASSQIRGAEAFF	-	13	TRBJ1-1	TRBV14	TRBD1
TGCAGTGCCCGAGCTGACCCTGGGGAAAAACTGTTTTTT	CSARADPGEKLFF	few	13	TRBJ1-4	TRBV20-1	-
TGCAGTGCCAGGCTACCCGACAGCAATCAGCCCCAGCATTTT	CSARLPDSNQPQHF	many	14	TRBJ1-5	TRBV20-1	-
TGCGCCAGTCGGAAGGGGGGAGAAAAAACTGAAGCTTTCTTT	CASRKGGEKTEAFF	few	14	TRBJ1-1	TRBV10-1	-
TGCGCCAGCAGCCAAGATGAGCTTGTATATACCGGGGAGCTGTTTTTT	CASSQDELVYTGELFF	few	16	TRBJ2-2	TRBV4-3	-
TGTGCCAGCAGCCAAGTTCAGGACGAGCAGTACTTC	CASSQVQDEQYF	-	12	TRBJ2-7	TRBV3-1	-
TGTGCCAGCAGTTTTGAGGGGGTTGCCGGGGAGCTGTTTTTT	CASSFEGVAGELFF	-	14	TRBJ2-2	TRBV12-3/TRBV12-4	-
TGTGCCAGCAGTTTAGCGTCCTGGGGAGGAGAGACCCAGTACTTC	CASSLASWGGETQYF	many	15	TRBJ2-5	TRBV12-3/TRBV12-4	-
TGTGCCACCACAAACAGGGGAGTGACGAATTCACCCCTCCACTTT	CATTNRGVTNSPLHF	many	15	TRBJ1-6	TRBV2	TRBD1
TGCGCCAGCAGCCGGACTAGCGGGGATCGTGAGCAGTTCTTC	CASSRTSGDREQFF	many	14	TRBJ2-1	TRBV5-1	TRBD2
TGTGCCTCTTCGACCTTCTCTGGGGCCAACGTCCTGACTTTC	CASSTFSGANVLTF	few	14	TRBJ2-6	TRBV9	-
TGCAGTGCGACCTTAACAGGAGGCGGTGGCTACACCTTC	CSATLTGGGGYTF	few	13	TRBJ1-2	TRBV20-1	-
TGCAGTGCTAGGGATAGCCGGGGGCCCGGAGATACGCAGTATTTT	CSARDSRGPGDTQYF	few	15	TRBJ2-3	TRBV20-1	-
TGTGCCACCCGCCGGGGGAGGAACTTGAACACTGAAGCTTTCTTT	CATRRGRNLNTEAFF	-	15	TRBJ1-1	TRBV12-3/TRBV12-4	-
TGTGCCAGCAGCCAAGGGCCTTCAAATGCTTACGAGCAGTACTTC	CASSQGPSNAYEQYF	-	15	TRBJ2-7	TRBV3-1	-
TGTGCCAGCAGCGTCGGGACAGGCAATAACTATGGCTACACCTTC	CASSVGTGNNYGYTF	-	15	TRBJ1-2	TRBV5-5	TRBD1
TGCAGTGCTAGAGATCAAGGCAGGGGAACAAGAGATACGCAGTATTTT	CSARDQGRGTRDTQYF	-	16	TRBJ2-3	TRBV20-1	-
TGTGCCAGCAGCTTGGGGACCCGGACCTCTGGAAACACCATATATTTT	CASSLGTRTSGNTIYF	-	16	TRBJ1-3	TRBV7-6	-
TGCAGCGTTGTACAGCAGATCTATGGCTACACCTTC	CSVVQQIYGYTF	many	12	TRBJ1-2	TRBV29-1	-
TGTGCCAGCAGTTACCCGGGTCGCACTGAAGCTTTCTTT	CASSYPGRTEAFF	-	13	TRBJ1-1	TRBV6-2/TRBV6-3	-
TGTGCCAGCAGTTCCTGGGAACCTATACAAGAGACCCAGTACTTC	CASSSWEPIQETQYF	many	15	TRBJ2-5	TRBV12-3/TRBV12-4	-
TGTGCCAGCAGCCAAGGATCGGGGGCAGAGGACGAGCAGTACTTC	CASSQGSGAEDEQYF	-	15	TRBJ2-7	TRBV3-1	-
TGCAGCCCCTCATATGGGGGAGAGACCCAGTACTTC	CSPSYGGETQYF	few	12	TRBJ2-5	TRBV20-1	-
TGCAGCGTTCTCGACCCAAGCTCCTACAATAAGCAGTTCTTC	CSVLDPSSYNKQFF	-	14	TRBJ2-1	TRBV29-1	-
TGCAGTGCGGCGGCGGGGGGGATAGAAGAGACCCAGTACTTC	CSAAAGGIEETQYF	-	14	TRBJ2-5	TRBV20-1	TRBD2
TGTGCCAGCAGTTACGGTGATGAGCAGTTCTTC	CASSYGDEQFF	few	11	TRBJ2-1	TRBV6-2/TRBV6-3	-
TGTGCCACCAGCAGAGATATATTGAATTCACCCCTCCACTTT	CATSRDILNSPLHF	many	14	TRBJ1-6	TRBV15	-
TGTGCCAGCAGGCGCCGGGACTCCCTGGCGGGGAACACTGAAGCTTTCTTT	CASRRRDSLAGNTEAFF	-	17	TRBJ1-1	TRBV12-3/TRBV12-4	-
TGCAGTGCCAAAGTTGGGTCCACGGGCACCGGGGAGCTGTTTTTT	CSAKVGSTGTGELFF	many	15	TRBJ2-2	TRBV20-1	-
TGCAGCGTTGAGGGGACAACCGCCTACCACGAGCAGTACTTC	CSVEGTTAYHEQYF	few	14	TRBJ2-7	TRBV29-1	-
TGTGCCAGCAGTGGACTCCAGAACACTGAAGCTTTCTTT	CASSGLQNTEAFF	many	13	TRBJ1-1	TRBV12-3/TRBV12-4	-
TGCGCCAGCAGCTTGATGTCGGAGAACACTGAAGCTTTCTTT	CASSLMSENTEAFF	-	14	TRBJ1-1	TRBV5-1	-
TGTGCCAGCAGATGGGCGGACCTCGTATACAATGAGCAGTTCTTC	CASRWADLVYNEQFF	many	15	TRBJ2-1	TRBV5-5	-
TGTGCCAGTAGTACCTGGACTAGCGGGGACCTTCTACAAGAGACCCAGTACTTC	CASSTWTSGDLLQETQYF	few	18	TRBJ2-5	TRBV19	TRBD2
TGTGCCAGCAGCTTATTGGGGAGTGAAGAGACCCAGTACTTC	CASSLLGSEETQYF	many	14	TRBJ2-5	TRBV7-6	-
TGCAGTGCCTTTCGATCGGGCAGGGGAACTATCAATAGCAATCAGCCCCAGCATTTT	CSAFRSGRGTINSNQPQHF	-	19	TRBJ1-5	TRBV20-1	-
TGTGCCAGCAGTCCTCCGGGGACGCACACTGAAGCTTTCTTT	CASSPPGTHTEAFF	-	14	TRBJ1-1	TRBV12-3/TRBV12-4	-
TGTGCCAGCAGTCCCAAGACTAGCGGGGCCCCCACAGATACGCAGTATTTT	CASSPKTSGAPTDTQYF	few	17	TRBJ2-3	TRBV11-2	TRBD2
TGTGCCAGCAGTGAAATTGGGCAGCTTGGTGGGGAGACCCAGTACTTC	CASSEIGQLGGETQYF	many	16	TRBJ2-5	TRBV25-1	-
TGCAGTGCCCGAACTTCAGGGGTCGGAAACACCATATATTTT	CSARTSGVGNTIYF	few	14	TRBJ1-3	TRBV20-1	-